These T cell receptor beta chains were read from a single sample in a study of blood T cell repertoires in COVID-19. The protocol was immunoSEQ multiplex PCR, while the TCRdb copy is restricted to in-frame clones and leaves out a portion. The sample records 120,000 or so clones, 90% being singletons. The sequenced material came from peripheral blood. These receptors were obtained from a man aged 50 to 59 with active COVID-19. Both conserved end residues are part of each CDR3. Fields, in order: J gene, CDR3 length, V gene, CDR3 protein.

J: TRBJ2-1; length: 17; V: TRBV9; CDR3: CASSVGHLAGTHNEQFF
J: TRBJ2-5; length: 17; V: TRBV2; CDR3: CASRRQPGQGIGETQYF
J: TRBJ2-1; length: 15; V: TRBV20-1; CDR3: CSASRPGGNYNEQFF
J: TRBJ2-5; length: 12; V: TRBV6-6; CDR3: CASKAGGETQYF
J: TRBJ1-3; length: 14; V: TRBV3-1/TRBV3-2; CDR3: CASSPQGAGNTIYF
J: TRBJ1-2; length: 14; V: TRBV7-2; CDR3: CASSLGTGAYGYTF
J: TRBJ2-3; length: 15; V: TRBV11-2; CDR3: CASSLDLGFTDTQYF
J: TRBJ2-1; length: 15; V: TRBV4-2; CDR3: CASSQEPVNYNEQFF
J: TRBJ2-1; length: 16; V: TRBV16; CDR3: CASSQPWLADYNEQFF
J: TRBJ2-7; length: 13; V: TRBV18; CDR3: CASSGQGTYEQYF
J: TRBJ2-5; length: 11; V: TRBV5-1; CDR3: CASKAFETQYF
J: TRBJ2-3; length: 15; V: TRBV25-1; CDR3: CASSDQAGTGDTQYF
J: TRBJ1-4; length: 14; V: TRBV2; CDR3: CASTMTGVGEKLFF
J: TRBJ2-5; length: 12; V: TRBV29-1; CDR3: CSVVEGQETQYF
J: TRBJ2-1; length: 15; V: TRBV19; CDR3: CASSNLLARNNEQFF
J: TRBJ1-1; length: 14; V: TRBV9; CDR3: CASSADTLYTEAFF
J: TRBJ1-1; length: 14; V: TRBV9; CDR3: CASSLGTANTEAFF
J: TRBJ1-3; length: 16; V: TRBV7-2; CDR3: CASSLAGRGNGNTIYF
J: TRBJ2-7; length: 14; V: TRBV9; CDR3: CASSVGLGLSEQYF
J: TRBJ1-1; length: 14; V: TRBV10-1; CDR3: CASSEKQGDTEAFF
J: TRBJ1-5; length: 14; V: TRBV7-9; CDR3: CASSTDRWGQPQHF
J: TRBJ2-6; length: 18; V: TRBV2; CDR3: CASRYTRDRDSGANVLTF
J: TRBJ1-6; length: 14; V: TRBV11-3; CDR3: CASSLYSGNSPLHF
J: TRBJ2-1; length: 15; V: TRBV6-6; CDR3: CASRKLAEFDNEQFF
J: TRBJ1-2; length: 13; V: TRBV7-9; CDR3: CASSLVAGDGYTF
J: TRBJ2-3; length: 14; V: TRBV19; CDR3: CASTTRALTDTQYF
J: TRBJ1-1; length: 12; V: TRBV12-3/TRBV12-4; CDR3: CASSLDRAEAFF
J: TRBJ2-1; length: 17; V: TRBV9; CDR3: CASSVVPGGGRDNEQFF
J: TRBJ2-6; length: 18; V: TRBV9; CDR3: CASSASGDREVGANVLTF
J: TRBJ1-6; length: 16; V: TRBV7-3; CDR3: CASSHPTRRNGSPLHF
J: TRBJ2-1; length: 11; V: TRBV12-3/TRBV12-4; CDR3: CASSPRGEQFF
J: TRBJ2-7; length: 15; V: TRBV7-3; CDR3: CASSLGPSGGAAQYF